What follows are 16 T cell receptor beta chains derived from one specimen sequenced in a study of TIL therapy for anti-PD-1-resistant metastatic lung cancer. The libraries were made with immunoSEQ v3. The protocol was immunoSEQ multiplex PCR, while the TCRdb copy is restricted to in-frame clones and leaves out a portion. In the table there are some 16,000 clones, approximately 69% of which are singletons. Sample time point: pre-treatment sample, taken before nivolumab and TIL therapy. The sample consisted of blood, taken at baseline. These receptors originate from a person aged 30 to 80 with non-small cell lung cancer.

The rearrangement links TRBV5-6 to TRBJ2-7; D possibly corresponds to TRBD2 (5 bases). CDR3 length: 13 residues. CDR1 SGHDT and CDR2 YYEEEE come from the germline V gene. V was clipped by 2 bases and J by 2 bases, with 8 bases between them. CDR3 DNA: TGTGCCAGCAGCTTTTCCGGGGCCTACGAGCAGTACTTC. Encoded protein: CASSFSGAYEQYF.

CDR3 nucleotide sequence: TGTGCCTGGAGCAAAACGACAGGGAGGGATACGCAGTATTTT. Residues: CAWSKTTGRDTQYF. The chain employs TRBV30 and TRBJ2-3; D is possibly TRBD1 (7 bases). Per the germline V gene, CDR1 is GTSNPN and CDR2 is SVGIG (reference sequence). The CDR3 has 14 residues. Trimming cost V 3 bases and J 6 bases, with 16 bases left between them. The full variable domain, its missing parts supplied by reference TRBV30 and TRBJ2-3, is SQTIHQWPATLVQPVGSPLSLECTVEGTSNPNLYWYRQAAGRGLQLLFYSVGIGQISSEVPQNLSASRPQDRQFILSSKKLLLSDSGFYLCAWSKTTGRDTQYFGPGTRLTVL.

The CDR3 spells CASSLSLAGEYEQYF. CDR3 DNA sequence: TGTGCCAGCAGCTTGTCCCTAGCGGGGGAATACGAGCAGTACTTC. The chain employs TRBV5-4 and TRBJ2-7; 10 nucleotides match TRBD2. Germline loops: CDR1 SGHNT, CDR2 YYREEE (reference sequence). The V segment lost 1 base and the J segment 4 bases; nucleotides outside the gene matches: 5. The CDR3 has 15 amino acids.

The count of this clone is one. CDR3 residues: CASSINRDQDSYQPQHF. CDR3 in DNA: TGTGCCAGTAGTATTAACCGGGATCAGGACTCCTATCAGCCCCAGCATTTT. The rearrangement joins TRBV19 to TRBJ1-5; D gene ambiguous. Trimming stripped 3 bases from V and 5 bases from J, with 20 bases between. The CDR3 is 17 residues long. Germline V lookup: CDR1 LNHDA, CDR2 SQIVND (reference sequence).

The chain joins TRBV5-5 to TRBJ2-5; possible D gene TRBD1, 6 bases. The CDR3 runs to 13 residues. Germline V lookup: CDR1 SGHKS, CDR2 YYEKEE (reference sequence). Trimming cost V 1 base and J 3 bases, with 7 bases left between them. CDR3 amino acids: CASSLWTEETQYF. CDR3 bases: TGTGCCAGCAGCTTGTGGACAGAAGAGACCCAGTACTTC.

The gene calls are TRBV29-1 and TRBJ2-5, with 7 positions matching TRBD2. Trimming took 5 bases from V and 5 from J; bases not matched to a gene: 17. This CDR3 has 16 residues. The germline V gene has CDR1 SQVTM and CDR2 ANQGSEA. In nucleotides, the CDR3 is TGCAGCGTTCCCGAGGGGTCTGCGGGGGTCGCGGAGACCCAGTACTTC. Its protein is CSVPEGSAGVAETQYF.

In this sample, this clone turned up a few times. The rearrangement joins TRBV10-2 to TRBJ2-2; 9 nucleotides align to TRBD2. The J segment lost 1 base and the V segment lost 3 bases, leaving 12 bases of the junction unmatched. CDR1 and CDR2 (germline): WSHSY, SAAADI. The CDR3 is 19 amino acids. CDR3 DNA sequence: TGCGCCAGCAGTGAACCTTCCTCCTATAGCGGGAGGAACACCGGGGAGCTGTTTTTT. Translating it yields CASSEPSSYSGRNTGELFF.

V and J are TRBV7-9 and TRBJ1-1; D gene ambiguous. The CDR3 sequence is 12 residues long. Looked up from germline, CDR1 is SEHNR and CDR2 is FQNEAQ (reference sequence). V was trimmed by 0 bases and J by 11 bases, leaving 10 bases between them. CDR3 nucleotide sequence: TGTGCCAGCAGCTTAGCCTCGTTGTGGGCTTTCTTT. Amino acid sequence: CASSLASLWAFF. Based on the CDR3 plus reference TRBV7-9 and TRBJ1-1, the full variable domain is DTGVSQNPRHKITKRGQNVTFRCDPISEHNRLYWYRQTLGQGPEFLTYFQNEAQLEKSRLLSDRFSAERPKGSFSTLEIQRTEQGDSAMYLCASSLASLWAFFGQGTRLTVV.

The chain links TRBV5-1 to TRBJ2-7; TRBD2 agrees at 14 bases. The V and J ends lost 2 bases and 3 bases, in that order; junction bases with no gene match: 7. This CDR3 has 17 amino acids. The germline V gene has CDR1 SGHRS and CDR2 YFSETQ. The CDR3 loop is CASSFQTGTSGSYEQYF. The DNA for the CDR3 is TGCGCCAGCAGCTTCCAAACCGGGACTAGCGGGAGCTACGAGCAGTACTTC.

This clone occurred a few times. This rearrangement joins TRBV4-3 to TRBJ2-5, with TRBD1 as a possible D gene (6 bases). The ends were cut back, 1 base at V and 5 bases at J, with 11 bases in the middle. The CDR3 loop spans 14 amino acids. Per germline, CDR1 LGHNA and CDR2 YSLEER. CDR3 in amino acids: CASSQGRGEETQYF. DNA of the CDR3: TGCGCCAGCAGCCAAGGCAGGGGAGAGGAGACCCAGTACTTC.

Written as DNA, the CDR3 is TGCGCCAGCAGCGGGACAGGGGAAAATTATGGCTACACCTTC. It yields the protein CASSGTGENYGYTF. This chain joins TRBV5-1 and TRBJ1-2; 10 bases map to TRBD1. This CDR3 has 14 residues. Germline CDR1 and CDR2: SGHRS and YFSETQ. V gave up 4 bases and J gave up 5 bases; unmatched junction bases: 5.

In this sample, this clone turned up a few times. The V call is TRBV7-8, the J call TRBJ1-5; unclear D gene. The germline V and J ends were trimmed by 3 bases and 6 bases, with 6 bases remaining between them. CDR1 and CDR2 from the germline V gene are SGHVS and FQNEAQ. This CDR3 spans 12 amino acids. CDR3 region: CASSFEGQPQHF. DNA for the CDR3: TGTGCCAGCAGCTTCGAGGGTCAGCCCCAGCATTTT. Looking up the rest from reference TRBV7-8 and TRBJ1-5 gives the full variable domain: GAGVSQSPRYKVAKRGQDVALRCDPISGHVSLFWYQQALGQGPEFLTYFQNEAQLDKSGLPSDRFFAERPEGSVSTLKIQRTQQEDSAVYLCASSFEGQPQHFGDGTRLSIL.

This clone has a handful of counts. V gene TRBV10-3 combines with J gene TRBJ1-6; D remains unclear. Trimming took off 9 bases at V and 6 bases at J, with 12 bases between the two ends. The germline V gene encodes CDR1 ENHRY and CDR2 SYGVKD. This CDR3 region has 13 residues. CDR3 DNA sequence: TGTGCCATTCACAGCGACCTTAATTCACCCCTCCACTTT. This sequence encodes CAIHSDLNSPLHF.

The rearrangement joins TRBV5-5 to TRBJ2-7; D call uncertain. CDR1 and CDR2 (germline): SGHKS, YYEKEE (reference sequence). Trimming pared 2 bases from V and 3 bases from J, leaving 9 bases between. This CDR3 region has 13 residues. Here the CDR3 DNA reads TGTGCCAGCAGCTTAGGCCTCGGCTACGAGCAGTACTTC. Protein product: CASSLGLGYEQYF.

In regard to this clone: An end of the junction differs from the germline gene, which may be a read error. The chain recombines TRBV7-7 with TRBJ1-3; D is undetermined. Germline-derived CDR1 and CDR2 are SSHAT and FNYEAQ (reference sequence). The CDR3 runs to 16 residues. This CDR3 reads CASSLGRRSSGNTIYF. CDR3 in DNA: TGTGCTAGCAGCTTAGGTAGGAGGAGCTCTGGAAACACCATATATTTT.

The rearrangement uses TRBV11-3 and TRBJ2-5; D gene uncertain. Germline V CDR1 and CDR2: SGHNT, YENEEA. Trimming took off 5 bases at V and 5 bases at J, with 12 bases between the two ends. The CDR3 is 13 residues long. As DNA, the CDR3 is TGTGCCAGCAGCCCCCGGATGGAGGAGACCCAGTACTTC. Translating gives CASSPRMEETQYF.